These 10 T cell receptor beta chains came from one sample sequenced in a study of blood T cell repertoires in COVID-19. Profiling relied on immunoSEQ multiplex PCR, and the TCRdb table lists in-frame clones only, not all of them. The sample lists fewer than 150,000 clones; 88% were seen once. Source material: peripheral blood. The origin of the receptors is a man in his forties or fifties with active or convalescent COVID-19.

This chain uses TRBV3-1 (or the pseudogene TRBV3-2) with TRBJ2-7; 12 nucleotides line up with TRBD2. This CDR3 comprises 14 residues. The ends lost 6 bases at V and 4 bases at J; junction bases unmatched: 4. The germline V gene encodes CDR1 LGHDT and CDR2 YNNKEL (reference sequence). As DNA, the CDR3 is TGTGCCAGCAGTTGGACTAGCGGGACGTACGAGCAGTACTTC. This encodes CASSWTSGTYEQYF.

The chain uses TRBV15 and TRBJ2-3; the D gene is possibly TRBD2 (6 bases). CDR1 LNHNV and CDR2 YYDKDF come from the germline V gene (reference sequence). The V gene lost 8 bases and the J gene lost 2 bases, with 20 bases spanning the gap. The CDR3 is 16 residues long. CDR3 in DNA: TGTGCCACCCGACATCCAGCGGGCAAATCCACAGATACGCAGTATTTT. Translating gives CATRHPAGKSTDTQYF. The entire variable domain, with the rest obtained from reference TRBV15 and TRBJ2-3, is as follows: DAMVIQNPRYQVTQFGKPVTLSCSQTLNHNVMYWYQQKSSQAPKLLFHYYDKDFNNEADTPDNFQSRRPNTSFCFLDIRSPGLGDTAMYLCATRHPAGKSTDTQYFGPGTRLTVL.

This clone has a single count. V is TRBV18 and J is TRBJ2-7, with D uncertain. The CDR3 length is 12 residues. Germline V gene data show CDR1 as KGHSH and CDR2 as LQKENI. The V gene lost 2 bases and the J gene lost 3 bases, with 5 bases spanning the gap. In nucleotides, the CDR3 is TGTGCCAGCTCACCAGCAGGCTACGAGCAGTACTTC. It translates to CASSPAGYEQYF.

The chain is built from TRBV3-1 (or the pseudogene TRBV3-2) and TRBJ2-5; TRBD1 matches 7 bases. The length of the CDR3 is 13 residues. V trimming: 3 bases; J trimming: 6 bases; junction bases outside the gene matches: 4. Looked up from germline, CDR1 is LGHDT and CDR2 is YNNKEL (reference sequence). The chain's CDR3 is CASSHRGSQTQYF. Here the CDR3 DNA reads TGTGCCAGCAGCCACAGGGGGTCGCAGACCCAGTACTTC.

This chain joins TRBV10-3 and TRBJ2-7; 8 nucleotides match TRBD1. CDR3 size: 14 residues. Germline V gene data show CDR1 as ENHRY and CDR2 as SYGVKD. The V and J ends lost 10 bases and 0 bases, in that order; junction bases with no gene match: 8. In nucleotides, the CDR3 is TGTGCCACGAACCGGGACAGGTCCTCCTACGAGCAGTACTTC. It is translated as CATNRDRSSYEQYF.

This chain joins TRBV7-6 and TRBJ2-7; D might be TRBD1 (5 bases). Trimming took off 1 base at V and 2 bases at J, with 9 bases between the two ends. Per germline, CDR1 SGHVS and CDR2 FNYEAQ. This CDR3 spans 14 amino acids. CDR3 residues: CASSLDQGTYEQYF. In DNA form, the CDR3 reads TGTGCCAGCAGCTTAGATCAGGGAACCTACGAGCAGTACTTC.

This rearrangement joins TRBV29-1 to TRBJ2-7; D gene ambiguous. Germline CDR1 reads SQVTM; CDR2 reads ANQGSEA. The CDR3 contains 15 residues. Trimming removed 1 base from V and 3 bases from J, with 16 bases in between. The CDR3 reads CSVEVQGNSDYEQYF. CDR3 nucleotide sequence: TGCAGCGTTGAAGTTCAAGGAAACAGTGACTACGAGCAGTACTTC.

V and J are TRBV4-1 and TRBJ1-2; D might be TRBD1 (6 bases). Trimming stripped 4 bases from V and 4 bases from J, with 13 bases between. The CDR3 spans 14 residues. Germline V lookup: CDR1 MGHRA, CDR2 YSYEKL. The CDR3 is CASSRPGVSYGYTF. CDR3 in DNA: TGCGCCAGCAGCCGCCCAGGGGTCAGCTATGGCTACACCTTC.

This chain links TRBV27 with TRBJ2-2; 8 positions agree with TRBD2. J gave up 7 bases and V 5 bases, and 9 bases lay outside the gene matches. Germline CDR1 MNHEY, CDR2 SMNVEV (reference sequence). This CDR3 comprises 15 residues. The CDR3 loop is CASSREGRLNGELFF. The DNA for the CDR3 is TGTGCCAGCAGTCGGGAGGGGCGGTTAAACGGGGAGCTGTTTTTT.

To note about this clone: Other DNA sequences in this sample translate to the same CDR3. The rearrangement uses TRBV19 and TRBJ2-7; a possible D gene is TRBD2 (6 bases). Trimming cost V 1 base and J 3 bases, with 7 bases left between them. In germline, CDR1 is LNHDA, CDR2 SQIVND (reference sequence). There are 13 residues in the CDR3. CDR3 amino acids: CASSIGRGYEQYF. The CDR3 region has the DNA TGTGCCAGTAGTATAGGGCGGGGCTACGAGCAGTACTTC.